Below are 24 T cell receptor beta chains sequenced from a single sample in a study of molecular identifiers for immune sequencing clone quantification. TCRdb itself ran the PCR reads through MiXCR, one entry per CDR3 protein. The sample includes under 85,000 distinct CDR3 sequences, less than 20% of them seen just once. The sequenced sample consisted of naive CD8+ T cells from blood, with Jurkat cell RNA spiked in. Subset meaning: FACS-sorted CD8+CD4-CCR7+CD45RA+ naive T cells. The receptors here all came from a human donor in good health. Some libraries in this study had Jurkat cell RNA spiked in.

This clonotype has ten or more counts. The chain carries TRBV7-6 and TRBJ1-1, with D perhaps matching TRBD1 (5 bases). V lost 3 bases and J lost 5, with 22 bases in between. Looked up from germline, CDR1 is SGHVS and CDR2 is FNYEAQ. This CDR3 comprises 17 residues. The CDR3 sequence is CASSLARLNGEGTEAFF. For the CDR3, the DNA is TGTGCCAGCAGCTTGGCGAGGTTGAATGGAGAGGGGACTGAAGCTTTCTTT. The variable domain in full, with the rest retrieved from reference TRBV7-6 and TRBJ1-1, is GAGVSQSPRYKVTKRGQDVALRCDPISGHVSLYWYRQALGQGPEFLTYFNYEAQQDKSGLPNDRFSAERPEGSISTLTIQRTEQRDSAMYRCASSLARLNGEGTEAFFGQGTRLTVV.

Note on this clonotype: This could be a read error, since a much larger clone is one nucleotide away. The V and J genes are TRBV11-1 and TRBJ1-2, with D unresolved. CDR1 and CDR2 from the germline V gene are SGHAT and FQDESV (reference sequence). CDR3 length: 13 amino acids. The CDR3 DNA reads as TGTGCCAGCAGCTTAGCAGTTAACTATGGCTACGCCTTC. It yields the protein CASSLAVNYGYAF.

This clonotype was counted ten times or more. The chain uses TRBV7-9 and TRBJ1-2, with 9 bases fitting TRBD1. The V and J ends lost 5 bases and 0 bases, in that order; junction bases with no gene match: 4. The V gene's germline CDR1 is SEHNR and CDR2 FQNEAQ (reference sequence). This CDR3 spans 15 amino acids. Here the CDR3 DNA reads TGTGCCAGCAGCCCGGACAGGGGCCCTAACTATGGCTACACCTTC. Translated, it gives CASSPDRGPNYGYTF. The whole variable domain, filled in from reference TRBV7-9 and TRBJ1-2, reads DTGVSQNPRHKITKRGQNVTFRCDPISEHNRLYWYRQTLGQGPEFLTYFQNEAQLEKSRLLSDRFSAERPKGSFSTLEIQRTEQGDSAMYLCASSPDRGPNYGYTFGSGTRLTVV.

This clonotype occurred many times. The V gene is TRBV7-8, the J gene TRBJ2-3; D gene uncertain. V shed 5 bases and J shed 5 bases, with 8 bases lying between them. Germline CDR1 and CDR2: SGHVS and FQNEAQ. The CDR3 length is 12 residues. CDR3 sequence: CASSPRVDTQYF. CDR3 nucleotides: TGTGCCAGCAGCCCTAGGGTAGATACGCAGTATTTT.

In this sample, this clonotype turned up many times. This rearrangement joins TRBV20-1 to TRBJ2-7; 12 positions match TRBD2. This CDR3 has 16 amino acids. Germline trimming cut 3 bases from V and 5 bases from J; bases unmatched to any gene: 11. Germline CDR1 reads DFQATT; CDR2 reads SNEGSKA (reference sequence). CDR3 nucleotide sequence: TGCAGTGCTAGCCCTAGCGGGAGGGTCTTTTCCCACGAGCAGTACTTC. It yields the protein CSASPSGRVFSHEQYF.

This clonotype came up a few times. A read error may produce the germline difference seen at one junction end. The V call is TRBV14, the J call TRBJ2-1; 8 nucleotides match TRBD2. This CDR3 is 19 amino acids long. CDR1 is SGHDN, CDR2 FVKESK, per germline. The CDR3 is CASSQDALSVAGRYDEQFF. DNA of the CDR3: TGTGCCAGCAGCCAAGATGCGCTAAGCGTAGCGGGACGCTACGATGAGCAGTTCTTC.

As regards this clonotype: This may come from a read error, since a much larger clone is one base off. The DNA is omitted, as the CDR3 cannot be located on it reliably, and the CDR3 follows TCRdb's listing. This sequence joins TRBV7-8 and TRBJ1-5. Germline assignment: CDR1 SGHVS and CDR2 FQNEAQ. Both ends counted, the CDR3 spans 14 residues. The CDR3 sequence: CASSFFGEGQPQRF.

The V gene is TRBV28, the J gene TRBJ2-5; 10 bases fit TRBD1. The CDR3 has 17 residues. Germline CDR1 reads MDHEN; CDR2 reads SYDVKM. V lost 5 bases, J lost 2 bases, and 11 bases stayed unmatched. The CDR3: CASSPLPRDRGQETQYF. CDR3 coding DNA: TGTGCCAGCAGTCCCCTCCCCAGGGACAGGGGACAAGAGACCCAGTACTTC.

This clonotype was seen ten or more times. The V gene is TRBV13, the J gene TRBJ2-7; the D is unclear. Between the trimmed V and J ends, which lost 4 bases and 1 base, there was a span of 11 bases. Germline CDR1 and CDR2: PRHDT and FYEKMQ (reference sequence). The CDR3 consists of 14 residues. This CDR3 reads CASSSVLGSYEQYF. CDR3 nucleotide sequence: TGTGCCAGCAGCTCCGTACTCGGATCCTACGAGCAGTACTTC.

This clonotype was observed a single time. Germline is not matched at one junction end, which may reflect a read error. The genes are TRBV4-2 and TRBJ2-7; 7 bases align to TRBD2. The CDR3 spans 19 residues. Germline V gene data show CDR1 as LGHNA and CDR2 as YNFKEQ. CDR3 in DNA: TGTGCCGGCAGCCAAGGGGCGGGAGCTCGTTTGGGGAGCACCTACGAGCAGTACTTC. Its protein is CAGSQGAGARLGSTYEQYF.

This clonotype was found a few times. This rearrangement joins TRBV9 to TRBJ2-1, with a possible D match to TRBD2 (6 bases). The CDR3 covers 15 residues. The germline CDR1 and CDR2 sequences are SGDLS and YYNGEE. V was shortened by 5 bases and J by 5 bases, with 17 bases between the two germline ends. The CDR3 loop reads CASSDIGGGNNEQFF. DNA of the CDR3: TGTGCCAGCAGTGATATCGGGGGAGGCAACAATGAGCAGTTCTTC.

This clonotype was counted at least ten times. The V gene is TRBV28, the J gene TRBJ2-6; no reliable D call. The V gene's germline CDR1 is MDHEN and CDR2 SYDVKM. The germline V and J ends were trimmed by 2 bases and 0 bases, with 8 bases remaining between them. This CDR3 spans 16 amino acids. The CDR3 loop reads CASSLRTSSGANVLTF. The DNA of the CDR3 is TGTGCCAGCAGTTTAAGAACGAGCTCTGGGGCCAACGTCCTGACTTTC.

The sample holds many counts of this clonotype. The chain combines TRBV6-2 or TRBV6-3 with TRBJ2-7; D ambiguous. V gave up 6 bases and J gave up 0 bases, with 15 bases separating them. Germline V gene data show CDR1 as MNHEY and CDR2 as SVGEGT. CDR3 length: 15 residues. The CDR3 is CASSSPRVTSYEQYF. CDR3 nucleotides: TGTGCCAGCAGCTCCCCTAGGGTGACCTCCTACGAGCAGTACTTC.

Details on this clonotype: A much bigger clone sits one base away, suggesting this may be a read error. The chain links TRBV12-3 or TRBV12-4 to TRBJ1-1; D remains unclear. Trimming shortened V by 7 bases and J by 7 bases, and 19 bases separated the two germline ends. CDR3 length: 14 amino acids. The CDR3 DNA reads as TGTGCCAGCAATTTCTCAGACTTTCGGGGTGAAGCTTTCTTT. Translating gives CASNFSDFRGEAFF.

This clonotype was seen at least ten times. The rearrangement joins TRBV12-3 or TRBV12-4 to TRBJ2-3; 8 bases fit TRBD1. V lost 5 bases and J lost 4; bases outside the gene matches: 5. The CDR3 consists of 14 residues. CDR3: CASSLQGVPDTQYF. CDR3 bases: TGTGCCAGCAGTCTACAGGGGGTCCCAGATACGCAGTATTTT.

This clonotype turned up a few times. This chain connects TRBV11-3 to TRBJ2-1; 7 nucleotides align to TRBD2. The CDR3 is 15 residues long. The junction had 7 bases not matched to a gene; V was cut back by 6 bases and J by 2 bases. Germline V lookup: CDR1 SGHNT, CDR2 YENEEA. The CDR3: CASSISGHPYNEQFF. DNA of the CDR3: TGTGCCAGCAGTATTAGCGGGCACCCCTACAATGAGCAGTTCTTC.

This clonotype was seen ten or more times. The genes are TRBV29-1 and TRBJ2-6; 7 bases agree with TRBD1. CDR1 is SQVTM, CDR2 ANQGSEA, per germline. This CDR3 spans 17 amino acids. Losses at the gene ends were 3 bases for V and 0 bases for J; bases not matched to a gene: 8. The DNA of the CDR3 is TGCAGCGTTGACACCGGGACAGTTAACTCTGGGGCCAACGTCCTGACTTTC. It translates to CSVDTGTVNSGANVLTF.

This clonotype was recorded many times. The rearrangement uses TRBV27 and TRBJ2-5; TRBD2 matches 8 bases. Trimming at V came to 6 bases and at J to 4 bases, leaving 22 bases not matched to a gene. The CDR3 runs 19 residues. Germline lookup yields CDR1 MNHEY and CDR2 SMNVEV (reference sequence). The CDR3 loop is CASSLLAAGAYPSGETQYF. In nucleotides, the CDR3 is TGTGCCAGCAGCCTACTAGCGGCGGGAGCGTACCCGTCAGGAGAGACCCAGTACTTC.

In this sample, this clonotype turned up many times. The CDR3 sequence: CSARDIGGADTGELFF. CDR3 bases: TGCAGTGCTAGAGATATTGGAGGGGCCGACACCGGGGAGCTGTTTTTT. This sequence joins TRBV20-1 and TRBJ2-2; D perhaps matches TRBD2 (6 bases). Trimming shortened V by 0 bases and J by 3 bases, and 14 bases separated the two germline ends. CDR3 length: 16 amino acids. Looked up from germline, CDR1 is DFQATT and CDR2 is SNEGSKA (reference sequence).

In this sample, this clonotype turned up a few times. Because the CDR3 is missing its conserved closing phenylalanine or tryptophan, this is likely a read error. The J gene is TRBJ2-7, the V gene TRBV11-2; 9 bases agree with TRBD1. The CDR3 spans 14 residues. V lost 4 bases to trimming and J lost 1 base; unmatched junction nucleotides: 2. Per the germline V gene, CDR1 is SGHAT and CDR2 is FQNNGV. The CDR3 is CASSSGTGSYEQYL. CDR3 bases: TGTGCCAGCAGCTCCGGGACAGGGTCCTACGAGCAGTACCTC.

This clonotype has at least ten counts. The chain couples TRBV10-2 to TRBJ2-7, with D possibly being TRBD1 (7 bases). Germline values: CDR1 WSHSY, CDR2 SAAADI. Between the trimmed V and J ends, which lost 8 bases and 12 bases, there was a span of 17 bases. The CDR3 extends over 11 amino acids. For the CDR3, the DNA is TGCGCCAGCGTCGGGGGACAGCTCCTGTACTTC. This gives the protein CASVGGQLLYF.

There are many counts of this clonotype. This rearrangement joins TRBV7-2 to TRBJ2-1, with 7 bases lining up with TRBD2. Germline lookup yields CDR1 SGHTA and CDR2 FQGNSA. Trimming at V came to 3 bases and at J to 2 bases, leaving 16 bases not matched to a gene. CDR3 size: 19 residues. The CDR3 region has the DNA TGTGCCAGCAGCTTGGCGCCTAGCGGCTACCCAAATCCCTACAATGAGCAGTTCTTC. Its translation is CASSLAPSGYPNPYNEQFF.

This clonotype was counted at least ten times. The chain carries TRBV29-1 and TRBJ1-1; possibly TRBD1 for D (6 bases). V was pared by 6 bases and J by 4 bases, with 9 bases between. Germline V gene sequence: CDR1 SQVTM, CDR2 ANQGSEA. The CDR3 loop spans 11 amino acids. The chain's CDR3 is CSVWGPTEAFF. CDR3 DNA sequence: TGCAGCGTATGGGGGCCCACTGAAGCTTTCTTT.

Only a few counts were recorded for this clonotype. The chain links TRBV2 to TRBJ2-7; no clear D gene. The germline gives CDR1 SNHLY, CDR2 FYNNEI. V was shortened by 0 bases and J by 3 bases, with 6 bases between the two germline ends. The CDR3 consists of 13 residues. CDR3 DNA: TGTGCCAGCAGTGAAGCAGGAGACTACGAGCAGTACTTC. As protein: CASSEAGDYEQYF. Using reference TRBV2 and TRBJ2-7 for the parts outside the CDR3, the full variable domain is EPEVTQTPSHQVTQMGQEVILRCVPISNHLYFYWYRQILGQKVEFLVSFYNNEISEKSEIFDDQFSVERPDGSNFTLKIRSTKLEDSAMYFCASSEAGDYEQYFGPGTRLTVT.